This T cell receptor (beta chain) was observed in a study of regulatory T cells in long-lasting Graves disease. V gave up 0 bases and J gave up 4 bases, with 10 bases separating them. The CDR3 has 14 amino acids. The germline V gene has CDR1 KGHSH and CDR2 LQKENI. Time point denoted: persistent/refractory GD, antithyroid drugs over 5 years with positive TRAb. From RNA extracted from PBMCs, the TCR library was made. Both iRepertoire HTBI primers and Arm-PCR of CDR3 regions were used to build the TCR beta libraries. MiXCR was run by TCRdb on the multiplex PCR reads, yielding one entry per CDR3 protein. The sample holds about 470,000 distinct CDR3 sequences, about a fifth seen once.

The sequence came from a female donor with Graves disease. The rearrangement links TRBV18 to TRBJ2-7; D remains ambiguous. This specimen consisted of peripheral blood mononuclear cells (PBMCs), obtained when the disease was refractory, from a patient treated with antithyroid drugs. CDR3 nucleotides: TGTGCCAGCTCACCACCGGGCAGCCCGTACGAGCAGTACTTC. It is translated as CASSPPGSPYEQYF. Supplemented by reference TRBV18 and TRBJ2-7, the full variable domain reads NAGVMQNPRHLVRRRGQEARLRCSPMKGHSHVYWYRQLPEEGLKFMVYLQKENIIDESGMPKERFSAEFPKEGPSILRIQQVVRGDSAAYFCASSPPGSPYEQYFGPGTRLTVT.